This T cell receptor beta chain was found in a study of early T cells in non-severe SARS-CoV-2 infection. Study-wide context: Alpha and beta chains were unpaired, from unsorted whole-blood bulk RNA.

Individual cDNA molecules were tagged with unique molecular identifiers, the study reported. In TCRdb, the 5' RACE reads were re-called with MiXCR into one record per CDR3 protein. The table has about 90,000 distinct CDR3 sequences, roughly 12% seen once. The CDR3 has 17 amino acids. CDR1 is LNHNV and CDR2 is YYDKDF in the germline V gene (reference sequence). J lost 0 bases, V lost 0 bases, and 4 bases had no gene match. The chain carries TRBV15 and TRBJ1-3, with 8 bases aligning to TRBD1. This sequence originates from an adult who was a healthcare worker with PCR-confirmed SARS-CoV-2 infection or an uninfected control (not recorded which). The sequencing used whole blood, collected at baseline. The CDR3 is CATSREIGQGSGNTIYF. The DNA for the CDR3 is TGTGCCACCAGCAGAGAAATAGGACAGGGCTCTGGAAACACCATATATTTT.